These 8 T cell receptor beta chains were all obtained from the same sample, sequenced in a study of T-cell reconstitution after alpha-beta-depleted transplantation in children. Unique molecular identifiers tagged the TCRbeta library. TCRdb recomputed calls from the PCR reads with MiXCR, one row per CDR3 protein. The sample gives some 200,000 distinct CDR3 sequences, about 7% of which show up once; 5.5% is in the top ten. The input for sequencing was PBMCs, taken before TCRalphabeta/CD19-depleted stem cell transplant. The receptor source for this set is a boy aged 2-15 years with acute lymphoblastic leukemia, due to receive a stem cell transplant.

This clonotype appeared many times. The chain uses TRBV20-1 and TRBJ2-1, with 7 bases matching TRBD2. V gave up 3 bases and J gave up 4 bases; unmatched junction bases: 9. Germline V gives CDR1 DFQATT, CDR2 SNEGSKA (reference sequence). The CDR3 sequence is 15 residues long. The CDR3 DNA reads TGCAGTGCTAGTCAGACTAGCTTTCAGTACAATGAGCAGTTCTTC. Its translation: CSASQTSFQYNEQFF.

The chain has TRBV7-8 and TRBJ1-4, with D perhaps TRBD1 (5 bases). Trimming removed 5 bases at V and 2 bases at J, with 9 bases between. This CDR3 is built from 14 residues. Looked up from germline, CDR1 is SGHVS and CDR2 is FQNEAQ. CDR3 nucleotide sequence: TGTGCCAGCAGCCCAGGGTGGACTAATGAAAAACTGTTTTTT. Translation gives CASSPGWTNEKLFF.

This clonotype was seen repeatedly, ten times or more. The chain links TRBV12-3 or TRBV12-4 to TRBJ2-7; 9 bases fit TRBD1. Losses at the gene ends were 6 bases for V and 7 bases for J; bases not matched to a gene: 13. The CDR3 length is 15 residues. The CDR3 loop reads CASSFGDRELREQYF. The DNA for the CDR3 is TGTGCCAGCAGCTTCGGGGACAGGGAGCTACGGGAGCAGTACTTC.

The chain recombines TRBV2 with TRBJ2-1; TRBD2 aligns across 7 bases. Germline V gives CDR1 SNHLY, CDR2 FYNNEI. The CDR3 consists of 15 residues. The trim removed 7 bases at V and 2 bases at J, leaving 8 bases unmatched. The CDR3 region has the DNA TGTGCCAGCACTTGGGAAAGCGGGACCTACAATGAGCAGTTCTTC. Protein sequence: CASTWESGTYNEQFF.

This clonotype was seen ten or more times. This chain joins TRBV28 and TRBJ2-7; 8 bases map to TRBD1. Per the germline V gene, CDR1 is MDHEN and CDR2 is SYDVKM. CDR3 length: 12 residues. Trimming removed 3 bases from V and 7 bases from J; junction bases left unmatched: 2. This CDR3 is CASSFTGGEQYF. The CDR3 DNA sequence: TGTGCCAGCAGTTTCACAGGGGGAGAGCAGTACTTC.

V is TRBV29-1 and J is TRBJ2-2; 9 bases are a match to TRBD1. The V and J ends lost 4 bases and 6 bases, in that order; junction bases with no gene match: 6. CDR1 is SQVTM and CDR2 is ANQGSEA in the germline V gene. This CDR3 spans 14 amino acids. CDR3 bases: TGCAGCGTTGCCGGGACAGGGTACGCCGGGGAGCTGTTTTTT. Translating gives CSVAGTGYAGELFF.

CDR3 nucleotide sequence: TGCAGTGCTGCTAACGACCGGGAGCAAAATCAGCCCCAGCATTTT. It yields the protein CSAANDREQNQPQHF. The chain recombines TRBV20-1 with TRBJ1-5, with D hard to call. The CDR3 has 15 amino acids. Trimming took off 5 bases at V and 4 bases at J, with 18 bases between the two ends. Germline assignment: CDR1 DFQATT and CDR2 SNEGSKA (reference sequence).

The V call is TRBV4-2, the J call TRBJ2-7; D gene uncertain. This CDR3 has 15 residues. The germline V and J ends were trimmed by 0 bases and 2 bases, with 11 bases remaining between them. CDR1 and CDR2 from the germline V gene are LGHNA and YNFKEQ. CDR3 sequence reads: CASSQDQTQTYEQYF. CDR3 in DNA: TGTGCCAGCAGCCAAGATCAGACGCAAACCTACGAGCAGTACTTC.